Here is one T cell receptor (beta chain) with its context. Its specificity is unknown. PCR employed 60 Vbeta and 13 Jbeta primers. Clones were read by immunoSEQ multiplex PCR, and TCRdb kept only the in-frame ones, dropping some. This repertoire shows about 160,000 clones, approximately 80% found once; its top ten account for 0.95% to 1.5%. Germline V gene data show CDR1 as GTSNPN and CDR2 as SVGIG (reference sequence). This CDR3 comprises 14 residues. Trimming removed 4 bases from V and 0 bases from J, with 13 bases in between. The data originate from a study of cytomegalovirus exposure and HLA in healthy donors. General observations from the study: A likely sequencing artifact accounted for one observed cluster of highly shared sequence variants. Researchers reportedly found TCR beta sequences accurately predicted most subjects' HLA-A and HLA-B alleles.

The chain has TRBV30 and TRBJ2-7, with D possibly being TRBD1 (5 bases). The sequence was obtained from a boy aged 2-9 years in good health and CMV-seronegative. The material sequenced was PBMCs. The DNA of the CDR3 is TGTGCCTGGAAAAGGACACCGAGCTCCTACGAGCAGTACTTC. It codes for CAWKRTPSSYEQYF. Looking up the rest from reference TRBV30 and TRBJ2-7 gives the full variable domain: SQTIHQWPATLVQPVGSPLSLECTVEGTSNPNLYWYRQAAGRGLQLLFYSVGIGQISSEVPQNLSASRPQDRQFILSSKKLLLSDSGFYLCAWKRTPSSYEQYFGPGTRLTVT.